The 25 T cell receptor beta chains below were found in one sample sequenced in a study of T cell repertoires in ileal Crohn's disease. Sequencing was performed with immunoSEQ multiplex PCR; in TCRdb, only in-frame clones are kept and a portion is missing. The data show about 14,000 clones, with around 80% seen just once and 15% to 20% held by the top ten. Source material: ileal tissue. These receptors originate from an adult with Crohn's disease.

The chain carries TRBV6-1 and TRBJ1-1; the D is unclear. This CDR3 region has 12 residues. V lost 8 bases to trimming and J lost 0 bases, with 7 bases between them. Germline assignment: CDR1 MNHNS and CDR2 SASEGT. The CDR3 reads CASAQLNTEAFF. As DNA, the CDR3 is TGTGCCAGCGCACAGTTGAACACTGAAGCTTTCTTT.

The genes are TRBV25-1 and TRBJ2-5; 11 bases match TRBD1. Germline assignment: CDR1 MGHDK and CDR2 SYGVNS. The CDR3 length is 18 residues. Trimming took 1 base from V and 5 from J; bases not matched to a gene: 12. The CDR3 spells CASSEFSRTGGAKETQYF. DNA for the CDR3: TGTGCCAGCAGTGAATTCTCCAGGACAGGGGGCGCGAAGGAGACCCAGTACTTC.

This chain uses TRBV19 with TRBJ1-1; possible D gene TRBD1, 6 bases. The CDR3 totals 13 residues. Trimming removed 8 bases at V and 8 bases at J, with 18 bases between. Germline V gene data show CDR1 as LNHDA and CDR2 as SQIVND (reference sequence). This chain's CDR3 is CASSTQFRGEAFF. For the CDR3, the DNA is TGTGCCAGTTCAACGCAGTTCAGGGGAGAAGCTTTCTTT.

V gene TRBV7-2 combines with J gene TRBJ2-7; 15 bases align to TRBD2. The CDR3 totals 15 residues. CDR1 and CDR2 (germline): SGHTA, FQGNSA. V gave up 5 bases and J gave up 9 bases; unmatched junction bases: 8. As DNA, the CDR3 is TGTGCCAGCAGCCCCGGACTAGCGGGAGGGCAAGTGCAGTACTTC. Its protein is CASSPGLAGGQVQYF.

J is TRBJ2-4 and V is TRBV6-1; 7 bases map to TRBD2. Losses at the gene ends were 5 bases for V and 7 bases for J; bases not matched to a gene: 5. Germline values: CDR1 MNHNS, CDR2 SASEGT. CDR3 size: 13 residues. CDR3 residues: CASSSGRSNIQYF. The DNA for the CDR3 is TGTGCCAGCAGTTCCGGGAGGTCTAACATTCAGTACTTC.

The chain couples TRBV19 to TRBJ2-1, with D possibly being TRBD1 (7 bases). The V and J ends lost 3 bases and 7 bases respectively, with 13 bases between them. Per the germline V gene, CDR1 is LNHDA and CDR2 is SQIVND (reference sequence). This CDR3 is 14 amino acids long. The CDR3 protein is CASSMEGAGNEQFF. CDR3 sequence (DNA): TGTGCCAGTAGTATGGAGGGGGCAGGTAATGAGCAGTTCTTC. The full variable domain, its missing parts supplied by reference TRBV19 and TRBJ2-1, is DGGITQSPKYLFRKEGQNVTLSCEQNLNHDAMYWYRQDPGQGLRLIYYSQIVNDFQKGDIAEGYSVSREKKESFPLTVTSAQKNPTAFYLCASSMEGAGNEQFFGPGTRLTVL.

This clone has only a few counts. The chain uses TRBV29-1 and TRBJ2-7, with D perhaps matching TRBD2 (5 bases). Germline V gene sequence: CDR1 SQVTM, CDR2 ANQGSEA. Trimming took off 5 bases at V and 4 bases at J, with 15 bases between the two ends. The CDR3 length is 13 residues. CDR3 DNA sequence: TGCAGCGTTAGCACGATAGGCGGGTACGAGCAGTACTTC. Its translation is CSVSTIGGYEQYF.

This clone has a handful of counts. The chain joins TRBV4-2 to TRBJ1-4; a possible D gene is TRBD1 (5 bases). With 4 bases removed from V and 5 bases from J, the gap between germline ends came to 14 bases. Germline V gives CDR1 LGHNA, CDR2 YNFKEQ. This CDR3 spans 15 amino acids. This CDR3 is CASSRTVAGNEKLFF. In nucleotides, the CDR3 is TGTGCCAGCAGCCGGACCGTCGCAGGGAATGAAAAACTGTTTTTT.

The chain has TRBV7-3 and TRBJ2-1, with 10 bases aligning to TRBD2. The germline gives CDR1 SGHTA, CDR2 FQGTGA. This CDR3 region has 17 residues. Germline trimming cut 5 bases from V and 1 base from J; bases unmatched to any gene: 8. CDR3 bases: TGTGCCAGCAGCGCCAGCGGGGGGGCCCTGTCCTACAATGAGCAGTTCTTC. This translates into CASSASGGALSYNEQFF.

The J gene is TRBJ2-1, the V gene TRBV18; perhaps TRBD2 as D (6 bases). The CDR3 is 16 residues long. Germline CDR1 and CDR2: KGHSH and LQKENI. The V end lost 0 bases, the J end lost 0 bases, and 9 bases lay between the germline ends. CDR3 sequence (DNA): TGTGCCAGCTCACCACCGGGGAGGAGCTCCTACAATGAGCAGTTCTTC. Its protein product is CASSPPGRSSYNEQFF.

The chain couples TRBV6-4 to TRBJ2-1, with 7 bases fitting TRBD1. The CDR3 is made up of 14 amino acids. V shed 8 bases and J 4 bases; nucleotides not matched to a gene: 8. CDR1 and CDR2 (germline): MRHNA, SNTAGT. The CDR3 DNA reads as TGTGCCAGCTCGAGAGGGGGCGATTACAATGAGCAGTTCTTC. Translation gives CASSRGGDYNEQFF.

The chain couples TRBV6-1 to TRBJ1-3; TRBD1 agrees at 7 bases. J was trimmed by 4 bases and V by 6 bases; bases with no gene match: 6. Germline CDR1 reads MNHNS; CDR2 reads SASEGT. This CDR3 region has 14 residues. The CDR3 protein is CASRQTGRGNTIYF. CDR3 nucleotide sequence: TGTGCCAGCAGACAGACAGGGAGGGGAAACACCATATATTTT.

V is TRBV18 and J is TRBJ2-2; perhaps TRBD1 as D (6 bases). The V end was cut by 3 bases, the J end by 2 bases, with 10 bases between. The germline V gene encodes CDR1 KGHSH and CDR2 LQKENI. The length of the CDR3 is 15 residues. The DNA of the CDR3 is TGTGCCAGCTCACCCCGGGGACAAAACACCGGGGAGCTGTTTTTT. Residues: CASSPRGQNTGELFF.

The rearrangement joins TRBV19 to TRBJ1-6; 7 nucleotides match TRBD1. The length of the CDR3 is 16 residues. Per germline, CDR1 LNHDA and CDR2 SQIVND (reference sequence). V shed 7 bases and J 3 bases; nucleotides not matched to a gene: 9. CDR3 residues: CASTSNGQDYNSPLHF. CDR3 in DNA: TGTGCCAGTACCTCAAACGGACAGGACTATAATTCACCCCTCCACTTT.

This sequence joins TRBV7-8 and TRBJ2-7; 7 nucleotides line up with TRBD1. Per the germline V gene, CDR1 is SGHVS and CDR2 is FQNEAQ. The CDR3 runs to 15 residues. With V trimmed by 1 base and J by 3 bases, 6 bases remained unmatched. CDR3 sequence (DNA): TGTGCCAGCAGCTTAGGGCCGGGACAGAGCTACGAGCAGTACTTC. This codes for CASSLGPGQSYEQYF.

V is TRBV7-2 and J is TRBJ2-1; 8 nucleotides match TRBD1. V shed 2 bases and J 4 bases; nucleotides not matched to a gene: 4. CDR1 and CDR2 from the germline V gene are SGHTA and FQGNSA. The CDR3 consists of 15 residues. CDR3 sequence reads: CASSLQGALYNEQFF. CDR3 coding DNA: TGTGCCAGCAGCTTACAGGGGGCACTTTACAATGAGCAGTTCTTC.

V and J are TRBV1 and TRBJ2-1; the table gives TRBD2 as D, unverified against the DNA. TRBV1 is listed as a pseudogene. This CDR3 contains 16 residues. The CDR3 sequence: CTSRSRCGVTDNEQFF. CDR3 nucleotide sequence: TGCACCAGCCGCTCAAGGTGCGGAGTCACGGACAATGAGCAGTTCTTC.

This clone was seen more than once but under ten times. This chain uses TRBV5-5 with TRBJ2-3; D gene unclear. V was clipped by 3 bases and J by 2 bases, with 16 bases between them. The CDR3 contains 16 residues. The germline CDR1 and CDR2 sequences are SGHKS and YYEKEE (reference sequence). CDR3 DNA sequence: TGTGCCAGCAGCTCGGGTAGAGCATACAACACAGATACGCAGTATTTT. It encodes CASSSGRAYNTDTQYF.

The rearrangement uses TRBV30 and TRBJ2-5, with a possible D match to TRBD1 (6 bases). This CDR3 is built from 14 residues. V lost 4 bases and J lost 5, with 17 bases in between. Germline CDR1 and CDR2: GTSNPN and SVGIG (reference sequence). The CDR3 spells CAWKRPGVRETQYF. In DNA, the CDR3 is TGTGCCTGGAAACGTCCAGGGGTTAGGGAGACCCAGTACTTC. The variable domain in full, with the rest retrieved from reference TRBV30 and TRBJ2-5, is SQTIHQWPATLVQPVGSPLSLECTVEGTSNPNLYWYRQAAGRGLQLLFYSVGIGQISSEVPQNLSASRPQDRQFILSSKKLLLSDSGFYLCAWKRPGVRETQYFGPGTRLLVL.

This clone was detected only once. The chain joins TRBV5-1 to TRBJ1-5; perhaps TRBD1 as D (6 bases). Trimming left V 0 bases short and J 2 bases short, with 9 bases between. The CDR3 has 15 amino acids. Germline CDR1 and CDR2: SGHRS and YFSETQ. CDR3 bases: TGCGCCAGCAGCTTGGTGGCAGGGGGCAATCAGCCCCAGCATTTT. Protein sequence: CASSLVAGGNQPQHF.

This clone was counted between two and nine times. V and J are TRBV15 and TRBJ2-1; D is unresolved. This CDR3 is built from 15 residues. V lost 0 bases and J lost 0, with 6 bases in between. CDR1 and CDR2 (germline): LNHNV, YYDKDF (reference sequence). The CDR3 sequence is CATSRDLSSYNEQFF. The CDR3 nucleotides read TGTGCCACCAGCAGAGACTTATCCTCCTACAATGAGCAGTTCTTC.

The chain couples TRBV10-3 to TRBJ1-3; 11 nucleotides line up with TRBD1. With 10 bases clipped from V and 2 bases from J, the junction kept 4 bases outside the gene matches. This CDR3 is 14 amino acids long. The germline gives CDR1 ENHRY, CDR2 SYGVKD. The chain's CDR3 is CATGQGAAGNTIYF. The CDR3 bases are TGTGCCACCGGACAGGGGGCGGCTGGAAACACCATATATTTT.

The CDR3 nucleotides read TGTGCCAGCAGCCAGGGGTACAGCAATCAGCCCCAGCATTTT. Translated, it gives CASSQGYSNQPQHF. The chain has TRBV5-8 and TRBJ1-5; TRBD1 is a possible D gene (6 bases). Germline CDR1 SGHTS, CDR2 YDEGEE. V lost 4 bases and J 1 base, leaving 9 bases between the germline ends. The CDR3 runs 14 residues.

This clone was seen a handful of times. This chain uses TRBV30 with TRBJ2-1, with TRBD2 matching over 14 bases. CDR3 size: 17 residues. With 3 bases clipped from V and 5 bases from J, the junction kept 9 bases outside the gene matches. Germline-derived CDR1 and CDR2 are GTSNPN and SVGIG (reference sequence). CDR3 sequence reads: CAWRLGLAGEWDNEQFF. In nucleotides, the CDR3 is TGTGCCTGGAGGTTGGGACTAGCGGGAGAATGGGACAATGAGCAGTTCTTC. Using reference TRBV30 and TRBJ2-1 for the parts outside the CDR3, the full variable domain is SQTIHQWPATLVQPVGSPLSLECTVEGTSNPNLYWYRQAAGRGLQLLFYSVGIGQISSEVPQNLSASRPQDRQFILSSKKLLLSDSGFYLCAWRLGLAGEWDNEQFFGPGTRLTVL.

V and J are TRBV19 and TRBJ2-7; 7 nucleotides line up with TRBD2. This CDR3 comprises 16 residues. V gave up 3 bases and J gave up 1 base; unmatched junction bases: 9. Germline V gene data show CDR1 as LNHDA and CDR2 as SQIVND (reference sequence). The CDR3 nucleotides read TGTGCCAGTAGTATGGCCTCGACTAGCTGGTCCTACGAGCAGTACTTC. It codes for CASSMASTSWSYEQYF.